The clone carrying this TCR beta chain was detected ten times or more. Antigen: not known. The sample is drawn from a study of T cells in Graves' hyperthyroidism and ophthalmopathy. General study results and limits: Separation of ophthalmopathy from stable hyperthyroidism was achieved by a 13 V-J model. Also found in blood were most expanded thyroid clonotypes above 0.001.

CDR1 is GTSNPN, CDR2 SVGIG, per germline (reference sequence). CDR3 length equals 11 residues. The V gene lost 3 bases and the J gene lost 8 bases, with 7 bases spanning the gap. The investigators amplified TCR beta CDR3 regions from RNA transcripts. The HTBI primer set was used in a first-round RT-PCR of the TCR CDR3. TCRdb ran MiXCR on the multiplex PCR reads and lists one entry per CDR3 protein. Of about 740,000 distinct CDR3 sequences listed, approximately 14% are singletons. In making diagnoses, clinical symptoms, serum thyroxine and TRAb, thyroid ultrasound and orbital computed tomography were all used. From more than 9 ml of fresh peripheral blood, PBMCs were isolated.

The TCR sequence derives from a woman aged 18-29 years with Graves' hyperthyroidism. Sequencing input: blood. J is TRBJ2-2 and V is TRBV30; D call uncertain. The CDR3 region is CAWRIYGELFF. CDR3 nucleotide sequence: TGTGCCTGGAGAATATATGGGGAGCTGTTTTTT.